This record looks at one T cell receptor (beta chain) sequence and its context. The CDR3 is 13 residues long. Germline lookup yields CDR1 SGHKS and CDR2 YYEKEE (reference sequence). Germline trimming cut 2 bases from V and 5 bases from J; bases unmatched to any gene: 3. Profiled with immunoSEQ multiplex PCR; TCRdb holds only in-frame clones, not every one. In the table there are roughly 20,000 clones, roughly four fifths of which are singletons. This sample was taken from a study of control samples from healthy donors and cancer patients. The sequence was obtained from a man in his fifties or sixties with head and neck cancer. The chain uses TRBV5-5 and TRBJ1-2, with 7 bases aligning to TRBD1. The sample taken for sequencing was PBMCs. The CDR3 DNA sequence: TGTGCCAGCAGCTTTACGGGACAGTATGGCTACACCTTC. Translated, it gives CASSFTGQYGYTF. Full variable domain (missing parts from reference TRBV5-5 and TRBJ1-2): DAGVTQSPTHLIKTRGQQVTLRCSPISGHKSVSWYQQVLGQGPQFIFQYYEKEERGRGNFPDRFSARQFPNYSSELNVNALLLGDSALYLCASSFTGQYGYTFGSGTRLTVV.